What follows describes a single T cell receptor beta chain. As yet, its antigen is unknown. Germline V CDR1 and CDR2: MNHEY, SVGEGT. The junction had 10 bases not matched to a gene; V was cut back by 2 bases and J by 0 bases. CDR3 length equals 18 residues. The sample originates from a study of T cell responses to AZD1222 COVID-19 vaccine. Libraries were prepared by immunoSEQ multiplex PCR; TCRdb keeps only in-frame clonotypes and omits some of them. The data show around 120,000 clones, roughly 91% seen once. Overall study results and limits: Spike-wide coverage was observed for vaccine-associated CD4 TCRs, with dominant responses at 160-218 and 743-854. Donors, mostly white British, included more females; clonal diversity was possibly underestimated. Without day 14 samples, only post-peak T cell repertoires were studied. Seropositive status at baseline applied to only five or six AZD1222 recipients.

Sample: peripheral blood, taken on day 0 of MenACWY control vaccination. The V gene is TRBV6-2 or TRBV6-3, the J gene TRBJ1-5, with 7 bases that match TRBD1. This TCR was sampled from an adult in good health. The CDR3 nucleotides are TGTGCCAGCAGTTACCAAGGTGAGGGGGCCCATAGCAATCAGCCCCAGCATTTT. Translated, it gives CASSYQGEGAHSNQPQHF.